This TCR beta chain appears in the sequencing data of a study of OX40 agonist ivuxolimab in advanced cancers. The sampling schedule covered blood at baseline, cycle 4 day 1, and cycle 7 day 1. Sequencing used immunoSEQ multiplex PCR; TCRdb keeps in-frame clones, though not all of them. The table lists under 200,000 clones, 94% of them singletons. Trimming pared 7 bases from V and 2 bases from J, leaving 12 bases between. This CDR3 spans 12 amino acids. CDR1 SQVTM and CDR2 ANQGSEA come from the germline V gene. Sequenced material: CD4+ or CD8+ T cells sorted from blood, taken in a trial of the OX40 agonist ivuxolimab. The clonotype comes from an adult with an advanced solid tumor such as melanoma, head and neck, liver or kidney cancer. V is TRBV29-1 and J is TRBJ2-7; D is unresolved. DNA for the CDR3: TGCAGCGCGACGGGTCTAACCTACGAGCAGTACTTC. Protein product: CSATGLTYEQYF.